Shown below are 26 T cell receptor beta chains from a single sample sequenced in a study of neurological immune-mediated disorders. Time point: longitudinal time-point 2. One entry per CDR3 protein results from TCRdb running MiXCR on the 5' RACE reads. The sample contains about 90,000 distinct CDR3 sequences, approximately 13% of which appear only once. Sequencing was performed on PBMCs. All receptors derive from a female donor with HTLV-1-associated myelopathy (HAM/TSP).

This clonotype was observed many times. The chain uses TRBV15 and TRBJ2-3; D not resolved. This CDR3 region has 14 residues. CDR1 LNHNV and CDR2 YYDKDF come from the germline V gene (reference sequence). V lost 2 bases to trimming and J lost 0 bases, with 6 bases between them. The CDR3 DNA sequence: TGTGCCACCAGCAGAACAGTTAGCACAGATACGCAGTATTTT. Translation gives CATSRTVSTDTQYF.

This clonotype was observed many times. A junction boundary mismatches the germline segment, possibly from a read error. The chain joins TRBV15 to TRBJ2-5, with D unresolved. This CDR3 has 15 amino acids. Germline CDR1 LNHNV, CDR2 YYDKDF (reference sequence). Here the CDR3 DNA reads TGTGCTACCAGCAGAAGCCCAGAGTACCAAGAGACCCAGTACTTC. Protein: CATSRSPEYQETQYF.

This clonotype showed up just a few times. The rearrangement uses TRBV11-1 and TRBJ2-3, with a tentative D call TRBD1 (5 bases). The ends were cut back, 3 bases at V and 4 bases at J, with 17 bases in the middle. The CDR3 runs 16 residues. Germline V gene data show CDR1 as SGHAT and CDR2 as FQDESV (reference sequence). The CDR3 DNA is TGTGCCAGCAGCTTCCGGTCAGGGCCGTGGTCAGATACGCAGTATTTT. Encoded protein: CASSFRSGPWSDTQYF.

This clonotype was counted only a few times. The gene calls are TRBV6-1 and TRBJ2-7; 8 bases are shared with TRBD2. Germline CDR1 reads MNHNS; CDR2 reads SASEGT. The V gene end was trimmed by 10 bases and the J gene end by 3 bases; junction bases not matched to a gene: 8. This CDR3 has 13 amino acids. The CDR3, as DNA: TGTGCCATTCGGGGGGGGCTTTACTACGAGCAGTACTTC. Its translation is CAIRGGLYYEQYF.

This clonotype was detected ten times or more. This chain links TRBV5-4 with TRBJ2-1, with 9 bases aligning to TRBD2. The CDR3 totals 16 residues. CDR1 and CDR2 from the germline V gene are SGHNT and YYREEE (reference sequence). Trimming took 0 bases from V and 2 from J; bases not matched to a gene: 3. The chain's CDR3 is CASSLGGGAPYNEQFF. CDR3 sequence (DNA): TGTGCCAGCAGCTTGGGCGGGGGGGCCCCCTACAATGAGCAGTTCTTC. The full variable domain, in which reference TRBV5-4 and TRBJ2-1 provide the parts outside the CDR3, is ETGVTQSPTHLIKTRGQQVTLRCSSQSGHNTVSWYQQALGQGPQFIFQYYREEENGRGNFPPRFSGLQFPNYSSELNVNALELDDSALYLCASSLGGGAPYNEQFFGPGTRLTVL.

This clonotype was observed many times. The genes are TRBV5-1 and TRBJ2-7; D not resolved. CDR1 and CDR2 from the germline V gene are SGHRS and YFSETQ. The CDR3 contains 14 residues. Trimming pared 0 bases from V and 0 bases from J, leaving 7 bases between. The CDR3 region is CASSLAGFSYEQYF. The DNA of the CDR3 is TGCGCCAGCAGCTTGGCGGGTTTCTCCTACGAGCAGTACTTC.

This clonotype was counted at least ten times. The rearrangement links TRBV12-3 or TRBV12-4 to TRBJ2-2; D ambiguous. With 5 bases removed from V and 4 bases from J, the gap between germline ends came to 2 bases. This CDR3 is built from 11 residues. The CDR3 DNA reads TGTGCCAGCAGTACCACCGGGGAGCTGTTTTTT. Translating gives CASSTTGELFF.

This clonotype was seen at least ten times. V gene TRBV29-1 combines with J gene TRBJ1-5; 10 nucleotides line up with TRBD1. Trimming took 6 bases from V and 5 from J; bases not matched to a gene: 4. The germline gives CDR1 SQVTM, CDR2 ANQGSEA. The length of the CDR3 is 13 residues. The CDR3 reads CSVLTGGDQPQHF. Written as DNA, the CDR3 is TGCAGCGTATTGACAGGGGGCGATCAGCCCCAGCATTTT.

This clonotype was picked up many times. V and J are TRBV7-9 and TRBJ2-1; 8 bases line up with TRBD1. Germline-derived CDR1 and CDR2 are SEHNR and FQNEAQ (reference sequence). The CDR3 has 13 residues. Losses at the gene ends were 7 bases for V and 9 bases for J; bases not matched to a gene: 8. The CDR3 DNA reads as TGTGCCAGCATCGTGGACAGGGCGGGTGAGCAGTTCTTC. Its translation: CASIVDRAGEQFF.

This clonotype occurred many times. The V call is TRBV11-2, the J call TRBJ2-7; D might be TRBD1 (5 bases). The V and J ends lost 0 bases and 10 bases respectively, with 16 bases between them. The CDR3 covers 14 residues. CDR1 and CDR2 from the germline V gene are SGHAT and FQNNGV. CDR3 loop: CASSLDPSGLVQYF. The DNA for the CDR3 is TGTGCCAGCAGCTTAGATCCCTCAGGGCTAGTACAGTACTTC.

This clonotype was observed at least ten times. The chain uses TRBV11-2 and TRBJ2-1; unclear D gene. Trimming left V 0 bases short and J 11 bases short, with 11 bases between. CDR3 length equals 13 residues. Germline V CDR1 and CDR2: SGHAT, FQNNGV. DNA for the CDR3: TGTGCCAGCAGCTTAGATTCTGACGACCAGCAGTTCTTC. Protein: CASSLDSDDQQFF. The complete variable domain, with remaining parts taken from reference TRBV11-2 and TRBJ2-1, reads EAGVAQSPRYKIIEKRQSVAFWCNPISGHATLYWYQQILGQGPKLLIQFQNNGVVDDSQLPKDRFSAERLKGVDSTLKIQPAKLEDSAVYLCASSLDSDDQQFFGPGTRLTVL.

This clonotype has at least ten counts. The chain has TRBV6-2 or TRBV6-3 and TRBJ2-3; D might be TRBD1 or TRBD2, each matching 5 bases. This CDR3 comprises 14 residues. CDR1 MNHEY and CDR2 SVGEGT come from the germline V gene. V gave up 5 bases and J gave up 5 bases, with 14 bases separating them. CDR3 region: CASSPRGVGDTQYF. CDR3 bases: TGTGCCAGCAGTCCTCGAGGGGTAGGAGATACGCAGTATTTT.

There are many counts of this clonotype. The genes are TRBV28 and TRBJ1-4; weak D call: TRBD1 (5 bases). The CDR3 is made up of 17 amino acids. Germline lookup yields CDR1 MDHEN and CDR2 SYDVKM. V shed 5 bases and J shed 10 bases, with 26 bases lying between them. The CDR3 coding sequence is TGTGCCAGCAGTCCCATGACCTTGATCGCCCTGGGGGGAAAACTGTTTTTT. It is translated as CASSPMTLIALGGKLFF.

This clonotype was counted ten times or more. The chain employs TRBV5-1 and TRBJ2-1; D is uncertain. The CDR3 length is 14 residues. The germline V gene has CDR1 SGHRS and CDR2 YFSETQ. The V end lost 3 bases, the J end lost 9 bases, and 16 bases lay between the germline ends. The CDR3 sequence is CASSYTAGLGEQFF. In DNA, the CDR3 is TGCGCCAGCAGCTATACAGCCGGGTTAGGTGAGCAGTTCTTC.

This clonotype was picked up a small number of times. This chain joins TRBV11-2 and TRBJ1-1, with D possibly matching TRBD1 (5 bases). V lost 2 bases and J lost 7, with 14 bases in between. The CDR3 sequence is 14 residues long. The germline V gene has CDR1 SGHAT and CDR2 FQNNGV. The CDR3 protein is CASSLLTDKYEAFF. In DNA, the CDR3 is TGTGCCAGCAGCTTACTAACGGACAAGTATGAAGCTTTCTTT. The variable domain in full, completed from reference TRBV11-2 and TRBJ1-1, reads EAGVAQSPRYKIIEKRQSVAFWCNPISGHATLYWYQQILGQGPKLLIQFQNNGVVDDSQLPKDRFSAERLKGVDSTLKIQPAKLEDSAVYLCASSLLTDKYEAFFGQGTRLTVV.

This rearrangement joins TRBV19 to TRBJ1-5, with D perhaps TRBD1 (5 bases). Germline values: CDR1 LNHDA, CDR2 SQIVND (reference sequence). The V end was cut by 3 bases, the J end by 4 bases, with 16 bases between. The CDR3 contains 16 residues. The CDR3 DNA follows: TGTGCCAGTAGTATGGGTATGGGGGTTGTTAATCAGCCCCAGCATTTT. Its translation is CASSMGMGVVNQPQHF.

This clonotype was detected ten times or more. This sequence joins TRBV28 and TRBJ2-1; perhaps TRBD1 as D (5 bases). Germline-derived CDR1 and CDR2 are MDHEN and SYDVKM. V lost 7 bases, J lost 4 bases, and 17 bases lay in between. The CDR3 sequence is 15 residues long. The CDR3 spells CASTRRGLTYNEQFF. The DNA of the CDR3 is TGTGCCAGCACCCGTAGGGGATTAACATACAATGAGCAGTTCTTC.

The table lists this clonotype with a few counts. This sequence joins TRBV27 and TRBJ2-7; D is undetermined. The CDR3 length is 15 residues. Germline V gives CDR1 MNHEY, CDR2 SMNVEV (reference sequence). The V end lost 6 bases, the J end lost 3 bases, and 18 bases lay between the germline ends. CDR3 sequence (DNA): TGTGCCAGCAGCTCCCTTGGTGATGTCAGCTACGAGCAGTACTTC. It translates to CASSSLGDVSYEQYF.

This clonotype was detected ten times or more. V usage is TRBV7-2 and J usage is TRBJ1-5; D is perhaps TRBD1 (5 bases). Trimming stripped 5 bases from V and 5 bases from J, with 16 bases between. In germline, CDR1 is SGHTA, CDR2 FQGNSA. The CDR3 runs 15 residues. CDR3 sequence reads: CASSLYGGSDQPQHF. The CDR3 DNA follows: TGTGCCAGCAGCCTCTACGGGGGAAGCGATCAGCCCCAGCATTTT. The whole variable domain, remainder taken from reference TRBV7-2 and TRBJ1-5, is GAGVSQSPSNKVTEKGKDVELRCDPISGHTALYWYRQSLGQGLEFLIYFQGNSAPDKSGLPSDRFSAERTGGSVSTLTIQRTQQEDSAVYLCASSLYGGSDQPQHFGDGTRLSIL.

This clonotype was counted many times. The V call is TRBV5-8, the J call TRBJ1-2, with a tentative D call TRBD1 (5 bases). The CDR3 is 15 residues long. Per the germline V gene, CDR1 is SGHTS and CDR2 is YDEGEE. Trimming cost V 1 base and J 0 bases, with 10 bases left between them. CDR3 nucleotide sequence: TGTGCCAGCAGCTTGAACAGGCAAACTAACTATGGCTACACCTTC. Protein sequence: CASSLNRQTNYGYTF.

This clonotype was counted at least ten times. V and J are TRBV10-3 and TRBJ2-3, with TRBD1 as a possible D gene (6 bases). CDR3 length: 15 residues. Trimming shortened V by 0 bases and J by 2 bases, and 9 bases separated the two germline ends. Germline loops: CDR1 ENHRY, CDR2 SYGVKD. CDR3 DNA sequence: TGTGCCATCAGTGAGTCGAGGGGGAACACAGATACGCAGTATTTT. Translating gives CAISESRGNTDTQYF.

In its sample, this clonotype was seen many times. This chain joins TRBV9 and TRBJ2-7, with 11 bases aligning to TRBD2. The CDR3 sequence is 15 residues long. V shed 1 base, J shed 2 bases, and the junction held 2 bases outside the gene matches. Germline CDR1 SGDLS, CDR2 YYNGEE. CDR3 amino acids: CASSVLAGGAYEQYF. The CDR3 DNA sequence: TGTGCCAGCAGCGTACTAGCGGGGGGTGCCTACGAGCAGTACTTC.

V and J are TRBV12-3 or TRBV12-4 and TRBJ2-2; perhaps TRBD2 as D (5 bases). The CDR3 totals 22 residues. V lost 3 bases and J lost 5, with 34 bases in between. In DNA, the CDR3 is TGTGCCAGCAGTTTTCCCGTTGCGGCTTGGGGAACGGGGTTATTTGGGACCGGGGAGCTGTTTTTT. It specifies CASSFPVAAWGTGLFGTGELFF.

This clonotype was picked up many times. This chain uses TRBV5-1 with TRBJ2-3; tentative D call: TRBD2 (5 bases). Germline loops: CDR1 SGHRS, CDR2 YFSETQ. With 4 bases removed from V and 5 bases from J, the gap between germline ends came to 11 bases. CDR3 length: 13 residues. CDR3 sequence reads: CASSTGSGDTQYF. CDR3 DNA: TGCGCCAGCAGCACGGGGAGTGGAGATACGCAGTATTTT.

This clonotype was seen at least ten times. V is TRBV5-1 and J is TRBJ2-7; D unclear. V was trimmed by 0 bases and J by 6 bases, leaving 10 bases between them. The CDR3 is 13 residues long. Germline V gene sequence: CDR1 SGHRS, CDR2 YFSETQ. CDR3: CASSLERKSEQYF. CDR3 sequence (DNA): TGCGCCAGCAGCTTGGAGAGAAAGAGCGAGCAGTACTTC.

This clonotype came up many times. The chain employs TRBV20-1 and TRBJ2-6; D not certain. This CDR3 is built from 14 residues. CDR1 and CDR2 from the germline V gene are DFQATT and SNEGSKA (reference sequence). V was pared by 0 bases and J by 1 base, with 4 bases between. DNA of the CDR3: TGCAGTGCTAGAGACAGATCTGGGGCCAACGTCCTGACTTTC. Encoded protein: CSARDRSGANVLTF.